This TCR beta chain was sequenced for a study of technical replicates of blood from a few donors listed by TCRdb under 2017. The method was the immunoSEQ multiplex PCR assay. Sourced from immuneACCESS, this table was stored by TCRdb with only in-frame sequences that have V and J called. A share of the clones is absent; for the studies checked, an unresolved V gene accounts for under half, and the remainder has no known explanation. The sample contains about 76,000 clones, around 97% of them found a single time. The leading ten clones occupy 0.2% to 0.25% of the sample. Remarks on this clone: Its antigen is currently not known. Per-nucleotide qualities are absent, and no much larger clonotype sits a single base away.

There are 11 amino acids in the CDR3, from cysteine to phenylalanine inclusive. Here the CDR3 DNA is all that survives: 33 bases in frame from base 1. The CDR1 and CDR2 encoded by the germline V gene are SGHDT and YYEEEE. At the junction V is shortened by 4 bases and J by 10 bases; bases outside the gene matches: 2. The sequence joins TRBV5-6 to TRBJ1-1; TRBD1 matches 9 bases in the middle. The sequence came from a human donor in good health. Sequencing was done on a sample of T cells isolated from PBMCs. The base sequence is TGTGCCAGCAGCGTGGGACAGGGAGCTTTCTTT. Translated, this gives CASSVGQGAFF.